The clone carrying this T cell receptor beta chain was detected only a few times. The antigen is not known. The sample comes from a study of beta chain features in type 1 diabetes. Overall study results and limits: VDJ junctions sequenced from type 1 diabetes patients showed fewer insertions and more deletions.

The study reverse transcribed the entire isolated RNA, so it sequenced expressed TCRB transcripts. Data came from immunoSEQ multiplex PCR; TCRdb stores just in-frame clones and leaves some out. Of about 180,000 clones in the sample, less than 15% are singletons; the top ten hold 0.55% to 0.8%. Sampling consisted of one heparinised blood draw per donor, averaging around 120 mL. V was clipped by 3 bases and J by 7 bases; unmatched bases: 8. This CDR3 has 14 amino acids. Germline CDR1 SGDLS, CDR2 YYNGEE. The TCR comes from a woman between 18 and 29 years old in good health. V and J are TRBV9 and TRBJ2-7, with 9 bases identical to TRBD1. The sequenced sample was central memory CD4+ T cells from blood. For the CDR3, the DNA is TGTGCCAGCAGCGGGGTCCCGGGACAGGGAGAGCAGTACTTC. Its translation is CASSGVPGQGEQYF.